Reported below is one T cell receptor beta chain. The sample originates from a study of lymphopenia after photon versus proton radiotherapy. Clones were read by immunoSEQ multiplex PCR, and TCRdb kept only the in-frame ones, dropping some. The sample has around 150,000 clones; more than 85% are singletons. The specimen was peripheral blood, collected from a patient treated with photon-based radiotherapy. The receptor was derived from a man between 45 and 60 years old with gastric cancer.

The CDR3 region has the DNA TGTGCCAGTAGTGGGCCACAGGGTCGCGACTATGGCTACACCTTC. Its translation: CASSGPQGRDYGYTF. The chain has TRBV19 and TRBJ1-2; a possible D gene is TRBD1 (6 bases). The V gene lost 5 bases and the J gene lost 3 bases, with 16 bases spanning the gap. The germline gives CDR1 LNHDA, CDR2 SQIVND (reference sequence). The CDR3 length is 15 residues. Based on the CDR3 plus reference TRBV19 and TRBJ1-2, the full variable domain is DGGITQSPKYLFRKEGQNVTLSCEQNLNHDAMYWYRQDPGQGLRLIYYSQIVNDFQKGDIAEGYSVSREKKESFPLTVTSAQKNPTAFYLCASSGPQGRDYGYTFGSGTRLTVV.